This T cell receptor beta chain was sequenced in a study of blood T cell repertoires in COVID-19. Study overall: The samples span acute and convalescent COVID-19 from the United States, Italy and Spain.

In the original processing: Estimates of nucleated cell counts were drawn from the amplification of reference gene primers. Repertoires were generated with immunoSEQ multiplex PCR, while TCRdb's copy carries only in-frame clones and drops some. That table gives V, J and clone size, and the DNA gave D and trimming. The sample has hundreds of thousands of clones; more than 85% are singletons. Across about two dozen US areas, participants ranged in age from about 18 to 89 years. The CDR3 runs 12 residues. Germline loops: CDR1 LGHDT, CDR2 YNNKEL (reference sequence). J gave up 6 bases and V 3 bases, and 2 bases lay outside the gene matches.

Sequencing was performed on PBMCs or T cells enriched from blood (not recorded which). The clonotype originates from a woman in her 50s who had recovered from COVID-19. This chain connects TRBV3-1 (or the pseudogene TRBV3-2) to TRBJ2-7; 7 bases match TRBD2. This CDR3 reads CASSQGGAEQYF. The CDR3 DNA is TGTGCCAGCAGCCAGGGAGGGGCCGAGCAGTACTTC.